These 3 T cell receptor beta chains originate from one sample sequenced in a study of neurological immune-mediated disorders. TCRdb called the 5' RACE reads again in MiXCR, with one record for every CDR3 protein. Of just under 60,000 distinct CDR3 sequences detected, 2.5% appear once; the ten largest clones hold about 2.9%. The sequencing input was PBMCs. All receptors derive from a man between 45 and 60 years old with multiple sclerosis.

This clonotype occurred many times. CDR3 in DNA: TGCGCCAGCAGCCAAGACGGCGGAGGCTACGAGCAGTACTTC. This gives the protein CASSQDGGGYEQYF. The chain links TRBV4-3 to TRBJ2-7; D is possibly TRBD2 (5 bases). Germline CDR1 reads LGHNA; CDR2 reads YSLEER. V was clipped by 0 bases and J by 3 bases, with 9 bases between them. The CDR3 covers 14 residues.

Ten or more counts support this clonotype. CDR3 amino acids: CASSLTGGVSYEQYF. The CDR3 coding sequence is TGTGCCAGCAGTTTGACAGGGGGGGTAAGCTACGAGCAGTACTTC. This chain joins TRBV28 and TRBJ2-7; TRBD1 matches 9 bases. Losses at the gene ends were 3 bases for V and 3 bases for J; bases not matched to a gene: 6. The CDR3 totals 15 residues. Germline lookup yields CDR1 MDHEN and CDR2 SYDVKM.

This clonotype has at least ten counts. The chain has TRBV11-2 and TRBJ1-5; no definite D call. The CDR3 is 14 amino acids. Trimming removed 5 bases at V and 0 bases at J, with 8 bases between. Germline V gene lookup returns CDR1 SGHAT and CDR2 FQNNGV. This CDR3 is CASSPVDSNQPQHF. The CDR3 DNA follows: TGTGCCAGCAGCCCTGTGGATAGCAATCAGCCCCAGCATTTT.